What follows are 10 T cell receptor beta chains derived from one specimen sequenced in a study of blood T cell repertoires in COVID-19. This table comes from immunoSEQ multiplex PCR, and its TCRdb copy is limited to in-frame clones, with some not included. Of fewer than 200,000 clones in the sample, about 86% were seen once. The sequenced material came from peripheral blood. The receptors originated from a man in his fifties with active or convalescent COVID-19.

This clone was seen a few times. The chain links TRBV19 to TRBJ1-1; D is possibly TRBD1 (6 bases). Between the trimmed V and J ends, which lost 6 bases and 1 base, there was a span of 9 bases. The length of the CDR3 is 13 residues. Per germline, CDR1 LNHDA and CDR2 SQIVND (reference sequence). For the CDR3, the DNA is TGTGCCAGTAGGCAAGGGGGGAACACTGAAGCTTTCTTT. It is translated as CASRQGGNTEAFF.

The CDR3 DNA is TGTGCCAGTAGTATACGACCTGACAGGGATCTTGCCTACGAGCAGTACTTC. Its protein is CASSIRPDRDLAYEQYF. The chain joins TRBV19 to TRBJ2-7; the match to TRBD1 covers 7 bases. Germline V CDR1 and CDR2: LNHDA, SQIVND (reference sequence). V was pared by 2 bases and J by 2 bases, with 12 bases of the junction left unmatched. The CDR3 contains 17 residues.

V usage is TRBV27 and J usage is TRBJ2-7; maybe TRBD1 (5 bases). Looked up from germline, CDR1 is MNHEY and CDR2 is SMNVEV (reference sequence). V lost 4 bases and J 4 bases, leaving 17 bases between the germline ends. The CDR3 covers 15 residues. CDR3 sequence reads: CASSSQGGVIYEQYF. The CDR3 DNA sequence: TGTGCCAGCAGTTCGCAGGGTGGGGTTATTTACGAGCAGTACTTC.

The chain uses TRBV15 and TRBJ1-6, with D perhaps TRBD1 (5 bases). V gave up 4 bases and J gave up 10 bases, with 11 bases separating them. Per the germline V gene, CDR1 is LNHNV and CDR2 is YYDKDF (reference sequence). The CDR3 sequence is 13 residues long. The CDR3 sequence is CATSKTDRSPLHF. The CDR3 region has the DNA TGTGCCACCAGCAAAACAGACAGATCACCCCTCCACTTT.

This chain links TRBV4-3 with TRBJ2-7, with TRBD2 as a possible D gene (6 bases). Germline CDR1 LGHNA, CDR2 YSLEER. CDR3 length equals 15 residues. The V and J ends lost 1 base and 2 bases respectively, with 12 bases between them. Here the CDR3 DNA reads TGCGCCAGCAGCCAAGTTCGGTCGGGAGCCTACGAGCAGTACTTC. Amino acid sequence: CASSQVRSGAYEQYF.

The V gene is TRBV18, the J gene TRBJ2-7, with TRBD1 matching over 10 bases. Germline trimming cut 2 bases from V and 4 bases from J; bases unmatched to any gene: 2. CDR1 and CDR2 from the germline V gene are KGHSH and LQKENI. This CDR3 is built from 14 residues. The CDR3 loop reads CASSPGQGEYEQYF. CDR3 bases: TGTGCCAGCTCACCAGGACAGGGGGAGTACGAGCAGTACTTC.

This clone was seen a handful of times. This chain uses TRBV18 with TRBJ1-2; 9 nucleotides match TRBD1. From germline, CDR1 is KGHSH and CDR2 LQKENI. The CDR3 contains 14 residues. V gave up 6 bases and J gave up 3 bases; unmatched junction bases: 5. The CDR3 coding sequence is TGTGCCAGCTCTCAAGACAGGGGGGACTATGGCTACACCTTC. Amino acid sequence: CASSQDRGDYGYTF.

The gene calls are TRBV5-1 and TRBJ2-1; D gene ambiguous. This CDR3 region has 11 residues. Trimming removed 4 bases at V and 9 bases at J, with 8 bases between. CDR1 is SGHRS and CDR2 is YFSETQ in the germline V gene. The CDR3, as DNA: TGCGCCAGCAGCGCCGGTACTGAGCAGTTCTTC. The encoded protein is CASSAGTEQFF.

CDR3 in DNA: TGTGCCAGCAATCCGGGGGGGCTGAACAGGGACATTCAGTACTTC. This gives the protein CASNPGGLNRDIQYF. The V and J genes are TRBV28 and TRBJ2-4; 8 bases map to TRBD2. V shed 7 bases, J shed 8 bases, and the junction held 13 bases outside the gene matches. Germline V CDR1 and CDR2: MDHEN, SYDVKM. CDR3 length: 15 residues.

The chain joins TRBV14 to TRBJ2-1, with 12 bases that match TRBD2. The ends lost 4 bases at V and 2 bases at J; junction bases unmatched: 3. Per germline, CDR1 SGHDN and CDR2 FVKESK. The CDR3 runs 16 residues. CDR3 nucleotides: TGTGCCAGCAGCCTAAGACTAGCGGGAGCCTACAATGAGCAGTTCTTC. It encodes CASSLRLAGAYNEQFF.